The sequence of this T cell receptor (beta chain) was determined in a study of blood T cell repertoires in COVID-19. Note on this clone: This same CDR3 is encoded by further DNA sequences in the sample.

Method: immunoSEQ multiplex PCR; TCRdb's copy keeps in-frame clones and lacks some. The sample has about 150,000 clones, around 83% seen once. The sequence derives from a woman aged 60-70 years with acute or convalescent COVID-19. Material for sequencing was peripheral blood.

The CDR3 loop reads CASSAGMNTEAFF. CDR3 DNA sequence: TGTGCCAGCAGCGCAGGGATGAACACTGAAGCTTTCTTT. The genes are TRBV7-3 and TRBJ1-1; weak D call: TRBD1 (5 bases). This CDR3 region has 13 residues. CDR1 and CDR2 from the germline V gene are SGHTA and FQGTGA. The V and J ends lost 5 bases and 0 bases respectively, with 7 bases between them.